These T cell receptor beta chains were read from a single sample in a study of blood T cell repertoires in COVID-19. Repertoires were generated with immunoSEQ multiplex PCR, while TCRdb's copy carries only in-frame clones and drops some. The sample holds some 300,000 clones, just under 90% seen once. Sequenced material: PBMCs or T cells enriched from blood (not recorded which). Receptors were obtained from a woman aged 25-40 years who had recovered from COVID-19. The CDR3 runs from the conserved cysteine through the conserved F or W. Each record gives: V gene, D gene, J gene, clone size, CDR3 DNA, CDR3 protein. D genes are given only for firm matches. Only part of the rows carry a size: once, few, many, or a class if the clone is expanded.

v_gene: TRBV29-1; d_gene: TRBD2; j_gene: TRBJ2-2; abundance: once; CDR3nt: TGCAGCGTATTAGTCGGGACTAGTTTAACCGGGGAGCTGTTTTTT; CDR3aa: CSVLVGTSLTGELFF
v_gene: TRBV2; d_gene: TRBD2; j_gene: TRBJ2-3; abundance: NA; CDR3nt: TGTGCCAGCCGGCGACTAGCGGGCACAGATACGCAGTATTTT; CDR3aa: CASRRLAGTDTQYF
v_gene: TRBV6-2/TRBV6-3; d_gene: TRBD1; j_gene: TRBJ1-5; abundance: NA; CDR3nt: TGTGCCAGCAGCCCAGACAGGGTATATCAGCCCCAGCATTTT; CDR3aa: CASSPDRVYQPQHF
v_gene: TRBV7-2; d_gene: TRBD1; j_gene: TRBJ1-5; abundance: NA; CDR3nt: TGTGCCAGCAGCTTAGGAGGGGGCGAAGGTCAGCCCCAGCATTTT; CDR3aa: CASSLGGGEGQPQHF
v_gene: TRBV18; d_gene: TRBD1; j_gene: TRBJ1-6; abundance: NA; CDR3nt: TGTGCCAGCTCAAGACAGGGCCTGTATAATTCACCCCTCCACTTT; CDR3aa: CASSRQGLYNSPLHF
v_gene: TRBV2; d_gene: TRBD2; j_gene: TRBJ2-7; abundance: once; CDR3nt: TGTGCCAGCAGTGTGGAGCGGGAGGTCTACGAGCAGTACTTC; CDR3aa: CASSVEREVYEQYF
v_gene: TRBV7-9; d_gene: NA; j_gene: TRBJ2-1; abundance: once; CDR3nt: TGTGCCAGCAGCTTGTCGTGGCTAGCGAACTACAATGAGCAGTTCTTC; CDR3aa: CASSLSWLANYNEQFF
v_gene: TRBV15; d_gene: TRBD1; j_gene: TRBJ2-7; abundance: few; CDR3nt: TGTGCCACCAGCAGAGAGCCAGGGGGCTTCTACGAGCAGTACTTC; CDR3aa: CATSREPGGFYEQYF
v_gene: TRBV4-3; d_gene: NA; j_gene: TRBJ2-1; abundance: few; CDR3nt: TGCGCCAGCAGCCAGACCTGGACAGTTTCGTATGAGCAGTTCTTC; CDR3aa: CASSQTWTVSYEQFF
v_gene: TRBV4-1; d_gene: NA; j_gene: TRBJ1-1; abundance: NA; CDR3nt: TGCGCCAGCAGCCAACCCTTTGGGATGAGGGGGGGTACTGAAGCTTTCTTT; CDR3aa: CASSQPFGMRGGTEAFF
v_gene: TRBV7-9; d_gene: TRBD1; j_gene: TRBJ2-2; abundance: NA; CDR3nt: TGTGCCAGCAGCTTAGAGGGACAGGGGCCCACCGGGGAGCTGTTTTTT; CDR3aa: CASSLEGQGPTGELFF
v_gene: TRBV11-2; d_gene: TRBD2; j_gene: TRBJ2-7; abundance: NA; CDR3nt: TGTGCCAGCAGCTTAGATGGAGCTCGGCTAGCGGGAGGATCCTACGAGCAGTACTTC; CDR3aa: CASSLDGARLAGGSYEQYF
v_gene: TRBV7-9; d_gene: TRBD1; j_gene: TRBJ2-7; abundance: NA; CDR3nt: TGTGCCAGCAGCTTAGGGGGGACAGGTAGGAGCTACGAGCAGTACTTC; CDR3aa: CASSLGGTGRSYEQYF
v_gene: TRBV19; d_gene: NA; j_gene: TRBJ1-2; abundance: NA; CDR3nt: TGTGCCAGTAGTGATCCGGGAATCTTTCCCGCTTACTATGGCTACACCTTC; CDR3aa: CASSDPGIFPAYYGYTF
v_gene: TRBV27; d_gene: NA; j_gene: TRBJ1-5; abundance: NA; CDR3nt: TGTGCCAGCAGTTTATCCGGGCCAGGGTTGCGGCAGCCCCAGCATTTT; CDR3aa: CASSLSGPGLRQPQHF
v_gene: TRBV5-1; d_gene: NA; j_gene: TRBJ1-2; abundance: NA; CDR3nt: TGCGCCAGCAGCTTGCAGGGTCCCTATGGCTACACCTTC; CDR3aa: CASSLQGPYGYTF
v_gene: TRBV15; d_gene: TRBD1; j_gene: TRBJ1-5; abundance: once; CDR3nt: TGTGCCACCAGCGGTCGCAGGGGGAATCAGCCCCAGCATTTT; CDR3aa: CATSGRRGNQPQHF
v_gene: TRBV5-1; d_gene: NA; j_gene: TRBJ1-2; abundance: NA; CDR3nt: TGCGCCAGCAGCTCGGGACTAAACGATGGCTACACCTTC; CDR3aa: CASSSGLNDGYTF
v_gene: TRBV9; d_gene: TRBD1; j_gene: TRBJ2-7; abundance: NA; CDR3nt: TGTGCCAGCAGCCCTAGGACAGGGGGAGGGGAGCAGTACTTC; CDR3aa: CASSPRTGGGEQYF
v_gene: TRBV10-3; d_gene: NA; j_gene: TRBJ2-1; abundance: NA; CDR3nt: TGTGCCATCAGGCTGGACATACTGAACTCCTACAATGAGCAGTTCTTC; CDR3aa: CAIRLDILNSYNEQFF
v_gene: TRBV19; d_gene: NA; j_gene: TRBJ1-2; abundance: NA; CDR3nt: TGTGCCAGTAGTAGGGAGGTCGCTCTCTATGGCTACACCTTC; CDR3aa: CASSREVALYGYTF
v_gene: TRBV28; d_gene: TRBD1; j_gene: TRBJ1-5; abundance: NA; CDR3nt: TGTGCCAGCAGCACTCGTGGGACAGGGTACAATCAGCCCCAGCATTTT; CDR3aa: CASSTRGTGYNQPQHF
v_gene: TRBV7-9; d_gene: NA; j_gene: TRBJ2-5; abundance: once; CDR3nt: TGTGCCAGCAGCCTCATGAGCCAAGAGACCCAGTACTTC; CDR3aa: CASSLMSQETQYF
v_gene: TRBV6-5; d_gene: TRBD2; j_gene: TRBJ2-1; abundance: NA; CDR3nt: TGTGCCAGCAAGATAGGGACTAGCTCCTACAATGAGCAGTTCTTC; CDR3aa: CASKIGTSSYNEQFF
v_gene: TRBV28; d_gene: NA; j_gene: TRBJ2-1; abundance: once; CDR3nt: TGTGCCAGCAGTTTATACCGCGGTACCAATGAGCAGTTCTTC; CDR3aa: CASSLYRGTNEQFF
v_gene: TRBV18; d_gene: NA; j_gene: TRBJ1-6; abundance: NA; CDR3nt: TGTGCCAGCTCACCATTGGACAGTAATTCACCCCTCCACTTT; CDR3aa: CASSPLDSNSPLHF
v_gene: TRBV19; d_gene: TRBD2; j_gene: TRBJ2-1; abundance: NA; CDR3nt: TGTGCCAGTAGCACGTCTAGCGGGCGCGGGGGGAATGAGCAGTTCTTC; CDR3aa: CASSTSSGRGGNEQFF
v_gene: TRBV5-6; d_gene: TRBD1; j_gene: TRBJ1-5; abundance: once; CDR3nt: TGTGCCAGCAGCTTTGGTATGGGACAGGGAAATCAGCCCCAGCATTTT; CDR3aa: CASSFGMGQGNQPQHF
v_gene: TRBV20-1; d_gene: NA; j_gene: TRBJ1-5; abundance: NA; CDR3nt: TGCAGTGCTAGTCTTAGCAATCAGCCCCAGCATTTT; CDR3aa: CSASLSNQPQHF
v_gene: TRBV5-1; d_gene: NA; j_gene: TRBJ2-3; abundance: NA; CDR3nt: TGCGCCAGCAGCACTGGGACTTCCACAGATACGCAGTATTTT; CDR3aa: CASSTGTSTDTQYF
v_gene: TRBV18; d_gene: NA; j_gene: TRBJ1-5; abundance: NA; CDR3nt: TGTGCCAGCTCCCGGACAGAGAATCAGCCCCAGCATTTT; CDR3aa: CASSRTENQPQHF
v_gene: TRBV5-1; d_gene: TRBD1; j_gene: TRBJ2-5; abundance: NA; CDR3nt: TGCGCCAGCAGCTTGGAGGGGGCCCAGATGGCCCAGTACTTC; CDR3aa: CASSLEGAQMAQYF
v_gene: TRBV4-2; d_gene: NA; j_gene: TRBJ1-5; abundance: NA; CDR3nt: TGTGCCAGCACCCAAAAACAGGGTTTCCATCAGCCCCAGCATTTT; CDR3aa: CASTQKQGFHQPQHF
v_gene: TRBV27; d_gene: NA; j_gene: TRBJ1-3; abundance: NA; CDR3nt: TGTGCCAGCAGTTTACAGGGCCTATTATCTGGAAACACCATATATTTT; CDR3aa: CASSLQGLLSGNTIYF
v_gene: TRBV6-5; d_gene: NA; j_gene: TRBJ2-3; abundance: NA; CDR3nt: TGTGCCAGCAGTTACAGAGGTTACGACACAGATACGCAGTATTTT; CDR3aa: CASSYRGYDTDTQYF
v_gene: TRBV19; d_gene: NA; j_gene: TRBJ1-3; abundance: NA; CDR3nt: TGTGCCAGTAGTCGATTACAGGGTACCGGAGGCACCATATATTTT; CDR3aa: CASSRLQGTGGTIYF
v_gene: TRBV4-3; d_gene: NA; j_gene: TRBJ1-6; abundance: few; CDR3nt: TGCGCCAGCAGCCAAGAATTGGTTCAGGGGCATTCACCCCTCCACTTT; CDR3aa: CASSQELVQGHSPLHF
v_gene: TRBV19; d_gene: TRBD1; j_gene: TRBJ2-7; abundance: NA; CDR3nt: TGTGCCAGTAGGGGTCCCGGGACAGTCTCCTACGAGCAGTACTTC; CDR3aa: CASRGPGTVSYEQYF
v_gene: TRBV6-1; d_gene: TRBD2; j_gene: TRBJ2-7; abundance: NA; CDR3nt: TGTGCCAGCAGTGAACTGAGCGGGAGTGCAGTCTACGAGCAGTACTTC; CDR3aa: CASSELSGSAVYEQYF
v_gene: TRBV20-1; d_gene: NA; j_gene: TRBJ1-5; abundance: NA; CDR3nt: TGCAGTGCTAGTAGACAGGACGAGCCCCAGCATTTT; CDR3aa: CSASRQDEPQHF
v_gene: TRBV6-5; d_gene: TRBD2; j_gene: TRBJ2-1; abundance: NA; CDR3nt: TGTGCCAGCAGTTACACTAGCGGGTCCTACAATGAGCAGTTCTTC; CDR3aa: CASSYTSGSYNEQFF
v_gene: TRBV4-1; d_gene: TRBD1; j_gene: TRBJ1-1; abundance: NA; CDR3nt: TGCGCCAGCAGCCAGGTAGACAGGGACACTGAAGCTTTCTTT; CDR3aa: CASSQVDRDTEAFF
v_gene: TRBV25-1; d_gene: NA; j_gene: TRBJ1-1; abundance: once; CDR3nt: TGTGCCAGCAGTGAGGCCGGCGCGGGGGGGGAGGGGAACACTGAAGCTTTCTTT; CDR3aa: CASSEAGAGGEGNTEAFF
v_gene: TRBV4-3; d_gene: NA; j_gene: TRBJ2-2; abundance: NA; CDR3nt: TGCGCCAGCAGCCAAGAAGCCCGAGGGCCCGAGGGTTATGCCGGGGAGCTGTTTTTT; CDR3aa: CASSQEARGPEGYAGELFF
v_gene: TRBV5-5; d_gene: NA; j_gene: TRBJ2-5; abundance: NA; CDR3nt: TGTGCCAGCACGAGAACGCCGGGACTTCTAGAGACCCAGTACTTC; CDR3aa: CASTRTPGLLETQYF
v_gene: TRBV6-5; d_gene: NA; j_gene: TRBJ2-1; abundance: NA; CDR3nt: TGTGCCAGCAGCCCAACCGGGACTCCCTACAATGAGCAGTTCTTC; CDR3aa: CASSPTGTPYNEQFF
v_gene: TRBV11-3; d_gene: NA; j_gene: TRBJ1-4; abundance: NA; CDR3nt: TGTGCCAGCAGCTTAATCACAACCGGGAGGAGCACAACTAATGAAAAACTGTTTTTT; CDR3aa: CASSLITTGRSTTNEKLFF
v_gene: TRBV18; d_gene: NA; j_gene: TRBJ1-2; abundance: NA; CDR3nt: TGTGCCAGCTCACCGGTGTCGGGAAGGAACTATGGCTACACCTTC; CDR3aa: CASSPVSGRNYGYTF
v_gene: TRBV5-1; d_gene: TRBD2; j_gene: TRBJ2-7; abundance: NA; CDR3nt: TGCGCCAGCAGTTCCGGGACTAGATTTCCCTACGAGCAGTACTTC; CDR3aa: CASSSGTRFPYEQYF
v_gene: TRBV4-1; d_gene: TRBD2; j_gene: TRBJ2-3; abundance: NA; CDR3nt: TGCGCCAGCAAACCTACACCGGGACTAGGCACAGATACGCAGTATTTT; CDR3aa: CASKPTPGLGTDTQYF
v_gene: TRBV6-4; d_gene: TRBD1; j_gene: TRBJ2-1; abundance: NA; CDR3nt: TGTGCCAGCAGTGACCAGGGGGCTGATTTCGGCTCCTACAATGAGCAGTTCTTC; CDR3aa: CASSDQGADFGSYNEQFF
v_gene: TRBV28; d_gene: TRBD2; j_gene: TRBJ2-3; abundance: NA; CDR3nt: TGTGCCAGCAGTTTACTCCTAGCGGGAGGTAGAACAGATACGCAGTATTTT; CDR3aa: CASSLLLAGGRTDTQYF
v_gene: TRBV18; d_gene: TRBD1; j_gene: TRBJ2-1; abundance: NA; CDR3nt: TGTGCCAGCTCAGGGACAGGGAACAATGAGCAGTTCTTC; CDR3aa: CASSGTGNNEQFF
v_gene: TRBV27; d_gene: NA; j_gene: TRBJ1-1; abundance: few; CDR3nt: TGTGCCAGCAGTTCGGGGGGGTGGGCTGAAGCTTTCTTT; CDR3aa: CASSSGGWAEAFF
v_gene: TRBV5-6; d_gene: TRBD1; j_gene: TRBJ1-2; abundance: NA; CDR3nt: TGTGCCAGCAGTTTCGGGACAGGGGTTTTGAACTATGGCTACACCTTC; CDR3aa: CASSFGTGVLNYGYTF
v_gene: TRBV27; d_gene: TRBD2; j_gene: TRBJ2-5; abundance: NA; CDR3nt: TGTGCCAGCAGTTCCTCAACCCACAGACTCGGACTAGCGGGAGATCGGGAGACCCAGTACTTC; CDR3aa: CASSSSTHRLGLAGDRETQYF
v_gene: TRBV7-2; d_gene: TRBD2; j_gene: TRBJ2-3; abundance: NA; CDR3nt: TGTGCCAGCAGCCTGGGACTAGCGGGGCCGTTGGATACGCAGTATTTT; CDR3aa: CASSLGLAGPLDTQYF
v_gene: TRBV19; d_gene: NA; j_gene: TRBJ2-1; abundance: NA; CDR3nt: TGTGCCAGTAGTATAGGCACACTAGCAGCTTACAATGAGCAGTTCTTC; CDR3aa: CASSIGTLAAYNEQFF
v_gene: TRBV14; d_gene: TRBD1; j_gene: TRBJ2-5; abundance: NA; CDR3nt: TGTGCCAGCAGCCAAAATGGGGGACAGCGGTTCTTAAGTGGCGGTCAAGAGACCCAGTACTTC; CDR3aa: CASSQNGGQRFLSGGQETQYF